This TCR beta chain was identified in a study of memory CD4+ T cells and cytomegalovirus serostatus. Study findings and constraints: The CMV-associated TCR signature appears largely within the CD4+ memory repertoire.

On this clone: Its antigen is currently unknown.

The J segment lost 6 bases and the V segment lost 5 bases, leaving 9 bases of the junction unmatched. The CDR3 is 15 residues long. Germline CDR1 and CDR2: SGHTA and FQGNSA. The sort gate was single viable CD3+CD4+CD8-CD45RO+ cells for memory CD4+ T cells. Positive selection with CD4 microbeads enriched total CD4+ T cells. Profiled with immunoSEQ multiplex PCR; TCRdb holds only in-frame clones, not every one. Here the sample spans approximately 51,000 clones, about 70% being singletons. The specimen sequenced was memory CD4+ T cells from blood. This receptor was obtained from an adult in good health and CMV-seropositive. This chain uses TRBV7-2 with TRBJ2-7, with 11 bases identical to TRBD1. The CDR3 region is CASSLSGTGGREQYF. CDR3 DNA: TGTGCCAGCAGCCTGTCCGGGACAGGGGGTCGCGAGCAGTACTTC.